This entry is about one T cell receptor beta chain. What it binds is not known. TCRdb's table, derived via immunoSEQ multiplex PCR, lists solely in-frame clones and lacks some. The sample shows roughly 100,000 clones, 91% of them seen only once. The data derive from a study of T cell responses to AZD1222 COVID-19 vaccine. As for the study in general: Pooling of second doses given at about 4 or about 12 weeks was done. Study-wide results and caveats: Spike-specific TCR breadth and depth were elevated following two AZD1222 doses. Nearly half of unique spike-specific TCRs reportedly avoided B.1.351 and B.1.1.7 mutated regions. Donors skewed white British and female; clonal diversity was possibly underestimated.

Germline CDR1 MNHEY, CDR2 SMNVEV (reference sequence). V lost 7 bases to trimming and J lost 5 bases, with 20 bases between them. This CDR3 is built from 15 residues. V gene TRBV27 combines with J gene TRBJ2-5; D possibly corresponds to TRBD1 (8 bases). The starting material was peripheral blood, obtained on day 0 of AZD1222 vaccination. The receptor was derived from an adult in good health. This chain's CDR3 is CASKGQGLLFETQYF. DNA of the CDR3: TGTGCCAGCAAAGGACAGGGACTACTGTTCGAGACCCAGTACTTC.